This TCR beta chain was sequenced during a study of shared clonotypes between healthy human individuals. Study overall: Donors had three CD4 naive, three CD4 memory, two CD8 naive and one CD8 memory plate apiece. Whole-study results and caveats: Several donors had 5% to 6.5% of their naive CD4 clonotypes in common. Generally, naive subsets (rather than memory subsets) showed larger estimated richness.

Germline V gives CDR1 SGDLS, CDR2 YYNGEE. The CDR3 extends over 17 amino acids. Between the trimmed V and J ends, which lost 3 bases and 5 bases, there was a span of 23 bases. Evenly divided among several immunoSEQ plates was the genomic DNA of each subset. Only in-frame clones appear in the TCRdb table, and some are missing; sequencing was by immunoSEQ multiplex PCR. The sample yields millions of clones, approximately 94% seen once. CD45RO negativity and positive selection for CCR7 defined naive CD8 cells, a population that excluded terminally differentiated effector memory CD45RA+ cells. Points on this clone: Its antigen is not known.

Sequences were obtained from naive CD8+ T cells sorted from blood. V is TRBV9 and J is TRBJ1-1; the D gene is possibly TRBD1 (6 bases). The sequence was obtained from a man aged 18 to 30 in good health. CDR3 nucleotides: TGTGCCAGCAGCGCGGGAAGCCTGACAGGCCCTATTACTGAAGCTTTCTTT. It is translated as CASSAGSLTGPITEAFF.